The rows below give T cell receptor beta chains drawn from one sample of a study of beta chain features in type 1 diabetes. Profiled with immunoSEQ multiplex PCR; TCRdb holds only in-frame clones, not every one. The sample records a few hundred thousand clones, roughly an eighth being singletons. Material for sequencing was naive CD4+ T cells from blood. The origin of the receptors is a man aged 25-40 years with type 1 diabetes. Each CDR3 is given with its conserved first and last residue. D genes are given only for firm matches. For some rows the clone size is stated as once, few or many, or as a class when expanded; others skip it.

v_gene: TRBV9; abundance: NA; d_gene: TRBD1; j_gene: TRBJ1-2; CDR3nt: TGTGCCAGCAGCGTCCAAGTCGACAGGGTAGGAGGTGGCTACACCTTC; CDR3aa: CASSVQVDRVGGGYTF
v_gene: TRBV7-8; abundance: few; d_gene: TRBD1; j_gene: TRBJ2-5; CDR3nt: TGTGCCAGCAGCCGGGACAGAAAAGAGACCCAGTACTTC; CDR3aa: CASSRDRKETQYF
v_gene: TRBV19; abundance: few; d_gene: NA; j_gene: TRBJ2-7; CDR3nt: TGTGCCAGCTCCCCTCAAGGAGGGTCCTACGAGCAGTACTTC; CDR3aa: CASSPQGGSYEQYF
v_gene: TRBV2; abundance: NA; d_gene: NA; j_gene: TRBJ2-6; CDR3nt: TGTGCCAGCAGTTTCCCTTCTCCTGGGGCCAACGTCCTGACTTTC; CDR3aa: CASSFPSPGANVLTF
v_gene: TRBV19; abundance: NA; d_gene: TRBD2; j_gene: TRBJ2-7; CDR3nt: TGTGCCACGCAGACTAGCGGGACCTACGAGCAGTACTTC; CDR3aa: CATQTSGTYEQYF
v_gene: TRBV7-9; abundance: NA; d_gene: NA; j_gene: TRBJ1-1; CDR3nt: TGTGCCAGCAGCTTAGTGGCAGGGAACACTGAAGCTTTCTTT; CDR3aa: CASSLVAGNTEAFF
v_gene: TRBV10-2; abundance: NA; d_gene: TRBD2; j_gene: TRBJ2-7; CDR3nt: TGCGCCAGCAGTCCGGGACTAGCGGCCTACGAGCAGTACTTC; CDR3aa: CASSPGLAAYEQYF
v_gene: TRBV28; abundance: few; d_gene: TRBD1; j_gene: TRBJ2-2; CDR3nt: TGTGCCAGCAGTTTCCACAGGGGATTCACCGGGGAGCTGTTTTTT; CDR3aa: CASSFHRGFTGELFF
v_gene: TRBV4-2; abundance: NA; d_gene: TRBD1; j_gene: TRBJ1-5; CDR3nt: TGTGCCAGCAGCCCGCGACCGGACAGGGGTAATCAGCCCCAGCATTTT; CDR3aa: CASSPRPDRGNQPQHF
v_gene: TRBV10-3; abundance: few; d_gene: TRBD1; j_gene: TRBJ2-7; CDR3nt: TGTGCCATCAGTGAAGGACAGGGCCTTCGGCACGAGCAGTACTTC; CDR3aa: CAISEGQGLRHEQYF
v_gene: TRBV28; abundance: NA; d_gene: TRBD1; j_gene: TRBJ1-1; CDR3nt: TGTGCCAGCAGTTTATCGGACAGGGGGCTCACTGAAGCTTTCTTT; CDR3aa: CASSLSDRGLTEAFF
v_gene: TRBV18; abundance: NA; d_gene: TRBD2; j_gene: TRBJ2-1; CDR3nt: TGTGCCAGCTCACCACCCCGCGGGAGGCCCTACAATGAGCAGTTCTTC; CDR3aa: CASSPPRGRPYNEQFF